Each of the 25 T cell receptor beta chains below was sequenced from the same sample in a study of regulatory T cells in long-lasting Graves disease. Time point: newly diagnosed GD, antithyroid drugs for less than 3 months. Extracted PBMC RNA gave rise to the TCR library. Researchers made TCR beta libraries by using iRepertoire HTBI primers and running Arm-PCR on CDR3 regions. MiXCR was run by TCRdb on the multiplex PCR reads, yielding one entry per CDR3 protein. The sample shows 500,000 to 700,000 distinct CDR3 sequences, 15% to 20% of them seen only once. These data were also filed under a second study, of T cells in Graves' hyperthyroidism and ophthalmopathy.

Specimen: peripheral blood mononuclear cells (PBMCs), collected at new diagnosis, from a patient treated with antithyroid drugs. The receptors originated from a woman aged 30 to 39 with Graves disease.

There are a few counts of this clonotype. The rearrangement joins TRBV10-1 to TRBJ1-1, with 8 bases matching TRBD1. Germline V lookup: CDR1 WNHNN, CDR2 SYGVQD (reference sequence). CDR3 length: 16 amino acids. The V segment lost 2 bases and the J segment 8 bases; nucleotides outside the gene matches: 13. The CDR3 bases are TGCGCCAGCAGTGAGGTACATACCGGGACAGGAGGCGAAGCTTTCTTT. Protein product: CASSEVHTGTGGEAFF.

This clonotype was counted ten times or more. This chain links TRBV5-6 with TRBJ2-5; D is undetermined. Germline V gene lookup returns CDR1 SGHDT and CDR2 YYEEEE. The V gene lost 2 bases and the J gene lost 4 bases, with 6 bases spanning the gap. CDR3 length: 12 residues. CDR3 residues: CASSFHGETQYF. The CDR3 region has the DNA TGTGCCAGCAGCTTTCATGGAGAGACCCAGTACTTC.

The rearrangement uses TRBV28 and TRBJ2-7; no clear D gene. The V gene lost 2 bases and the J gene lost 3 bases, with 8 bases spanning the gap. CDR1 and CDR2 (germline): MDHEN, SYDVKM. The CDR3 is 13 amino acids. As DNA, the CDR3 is TGTGCCAGCAGTTTAGGGTCTCTCTACGAGCAGTACTTC. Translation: CASSLGSLYEQYF.

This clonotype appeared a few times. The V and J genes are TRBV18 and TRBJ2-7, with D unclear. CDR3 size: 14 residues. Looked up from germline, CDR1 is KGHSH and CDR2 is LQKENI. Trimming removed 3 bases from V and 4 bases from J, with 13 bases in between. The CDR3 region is CASSPSGKAYEQYF. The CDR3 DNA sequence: TGTGCCAGCTCACCGTCAGGAAAGGCTTACGAGCAGTACTTC.

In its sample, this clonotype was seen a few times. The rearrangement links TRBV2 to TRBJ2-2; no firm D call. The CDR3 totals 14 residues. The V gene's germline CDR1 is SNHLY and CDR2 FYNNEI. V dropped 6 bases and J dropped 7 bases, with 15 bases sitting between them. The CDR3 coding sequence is TGTGCCAGCAGCTACGGTGGGGTATACGGGGAGCTGTTTTTT. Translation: CASSYGGVYGELFF.

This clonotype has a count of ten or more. CDR3 sequence (DNA): TGTGCCAGTCGAATTTCCGCGGTTCAGCCCCAGCATTTT. Translating gives CASRISAVQPQHF. This chain connects TRBV12-3 or TRBV12-4 to TRBJ1-5, with D unresolved. V was cut by 9 bases and J by 6 bases, with 15 bases left in between. This CDR3 region has 13 residues.

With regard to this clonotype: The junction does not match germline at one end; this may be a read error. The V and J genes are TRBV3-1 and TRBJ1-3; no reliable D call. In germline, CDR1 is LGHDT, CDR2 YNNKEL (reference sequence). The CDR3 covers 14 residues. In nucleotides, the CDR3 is TGTGTCAGCAGCCCGAAGGTTTCGGGAAACACCATATATTTT. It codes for CVSSPKVSGNTIYF.

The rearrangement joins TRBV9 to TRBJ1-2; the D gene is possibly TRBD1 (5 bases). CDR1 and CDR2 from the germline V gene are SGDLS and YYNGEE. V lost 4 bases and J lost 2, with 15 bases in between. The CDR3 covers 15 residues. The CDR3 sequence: CASSPSGGKNYGYTF. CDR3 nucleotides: TGTGCCAGCAGCCCGAGCGGGGGGAAAAACTATGGCTACACCTTC.

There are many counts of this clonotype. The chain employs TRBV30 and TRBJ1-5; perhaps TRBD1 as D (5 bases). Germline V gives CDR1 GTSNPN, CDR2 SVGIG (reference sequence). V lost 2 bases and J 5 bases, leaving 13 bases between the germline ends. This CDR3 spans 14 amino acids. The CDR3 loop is CAWSSWGFDQPQHF. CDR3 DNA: TGTGCCTGGAGTAGTTGGGGCTTCGATCAGCCCCAGCATTTT. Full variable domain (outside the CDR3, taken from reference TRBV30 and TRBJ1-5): SQTIHQWPATLVQPVGSPLSLECTVEGTSNPNLYWYRQAAGRGLQLLFYSVGIGQISSEVPQNLSASRPQDRQFILSSKKLLLSDSGFYLCAWSSWGFDQPQHFGDGTRLSIL.

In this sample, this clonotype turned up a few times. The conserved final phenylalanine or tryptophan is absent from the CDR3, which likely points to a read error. In nucleotides, the CDR3 is TGTGCCTGGAGTACAGGGGACGTCACTGAAGCTTTCTCT. This codes for CAWSTGDVTEAFS. The rearrangement uses TRBV30 and TRBJ1-1; 7 bases are a match to TRBD1. The CDR3 sequence is 13 residues long. The germline V gene has CDR1 GTSNPN and CDR2 SVGIG (reference sequence). V dropped 2 bases and J dropped 4; count of bases not matched to a gene: 4.

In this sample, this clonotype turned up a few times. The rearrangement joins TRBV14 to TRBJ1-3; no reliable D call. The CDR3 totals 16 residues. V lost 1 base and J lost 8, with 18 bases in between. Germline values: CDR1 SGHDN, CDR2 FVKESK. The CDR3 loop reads CASSQVGWQDSDTIYF. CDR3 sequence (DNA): TGTGCCAGCAGCCAAGTCGGGTGGCAGGACTCAGACACCATATATTTT.

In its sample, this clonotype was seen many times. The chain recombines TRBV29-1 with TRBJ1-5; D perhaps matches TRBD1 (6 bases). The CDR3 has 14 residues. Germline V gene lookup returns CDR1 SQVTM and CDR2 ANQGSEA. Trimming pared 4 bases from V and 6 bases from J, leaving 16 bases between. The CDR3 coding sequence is TGCAGCGTTGTAACCGAGGGGGACGGTCAGCCCCAGCATTTT. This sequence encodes CSVVTEGDGQPQHF.

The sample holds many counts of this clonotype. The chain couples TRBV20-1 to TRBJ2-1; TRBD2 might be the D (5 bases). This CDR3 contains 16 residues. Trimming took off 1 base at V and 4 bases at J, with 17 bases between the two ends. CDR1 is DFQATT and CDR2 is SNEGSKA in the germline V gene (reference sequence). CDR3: CSARASGRASYNEQFF. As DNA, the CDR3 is TGCAGTGCTAGAGCGAGTGGGCGGGCCTCTTACAATGAGCAGTTCTTC.

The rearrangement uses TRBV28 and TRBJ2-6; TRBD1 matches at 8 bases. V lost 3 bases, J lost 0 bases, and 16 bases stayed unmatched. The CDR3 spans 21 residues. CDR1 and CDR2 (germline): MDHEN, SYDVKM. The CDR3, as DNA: TGTGCCAGCAGTTTCCCATCCAGGGGGCAGGTCACCACCTCTGGGGCCAACGTCCTGACTTTC. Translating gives CASSFPSRGQVTTSGANVLTF.

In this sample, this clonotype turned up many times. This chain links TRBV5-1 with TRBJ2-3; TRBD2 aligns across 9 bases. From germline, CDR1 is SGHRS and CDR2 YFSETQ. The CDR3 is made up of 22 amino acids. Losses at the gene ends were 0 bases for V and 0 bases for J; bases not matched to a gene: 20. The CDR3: CASSLVFAGPVTSGRSTDTQYF. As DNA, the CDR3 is TGCGCCAGCAGCTTGGTTTTTGCGGGTCCCGTGACTAGCGGAAGAAGCACAGATACGCAGTATTTT.

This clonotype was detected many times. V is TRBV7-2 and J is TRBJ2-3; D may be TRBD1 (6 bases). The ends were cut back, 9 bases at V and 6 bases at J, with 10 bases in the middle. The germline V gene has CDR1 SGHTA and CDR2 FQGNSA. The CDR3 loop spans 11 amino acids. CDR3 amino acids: CARQGEDTQYF. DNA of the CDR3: TGTGCCAGACAGGGTGAGGATACGCAGTATTTT.

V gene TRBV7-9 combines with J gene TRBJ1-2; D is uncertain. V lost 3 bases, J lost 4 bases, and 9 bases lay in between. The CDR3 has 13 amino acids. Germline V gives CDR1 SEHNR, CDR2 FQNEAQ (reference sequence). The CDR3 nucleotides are TGTGCCAGCAGCTTTGGCGGTACCTATGGCTACACCTTC. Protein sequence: CASSFGGTYGYTF.

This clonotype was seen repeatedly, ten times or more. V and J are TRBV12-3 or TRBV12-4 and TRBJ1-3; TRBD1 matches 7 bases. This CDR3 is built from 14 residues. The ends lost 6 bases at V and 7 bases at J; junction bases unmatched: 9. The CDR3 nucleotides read TGTGCCAGCAGACGCAGGGGGTCGGAGAACACCATATATTTT. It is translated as CASRRRGSENTIYF.

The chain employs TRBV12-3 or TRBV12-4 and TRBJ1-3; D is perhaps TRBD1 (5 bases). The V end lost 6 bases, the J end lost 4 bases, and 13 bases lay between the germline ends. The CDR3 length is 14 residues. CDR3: CASRAGQLGNTIYF. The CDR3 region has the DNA TGTGCCAGCAGGGCCGGACAACTCGGAAACACCATATATTTT.

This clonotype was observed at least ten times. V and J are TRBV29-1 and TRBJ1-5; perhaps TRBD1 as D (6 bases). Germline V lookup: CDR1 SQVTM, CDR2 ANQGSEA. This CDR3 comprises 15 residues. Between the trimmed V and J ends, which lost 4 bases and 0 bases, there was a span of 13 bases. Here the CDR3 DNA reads TGCAGCGTTGGCGCGGGACACCATAGCAATCAGCCCCAGCATTTT. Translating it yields CSVGAGHHSNQPQHF.

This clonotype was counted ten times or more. CDR3 sequence reads: CASRTPGLYQETQYF. CDR3 nucleotide sequence: TGTGCCAGCAGGACCCCGGGACTCTACCAAGAGACCCAGTACTTC. This chain joins TRBV6-8 and TRBJ2-5; TRBD2 is a possible D gene (6 bases). CDR3 length: 15 amino acids. V was trimmed by 6 bases and J by 0 bases, leaving 14 bases between them. In germline, CDR1 is MNHGY, CDR2 SAAAGT.

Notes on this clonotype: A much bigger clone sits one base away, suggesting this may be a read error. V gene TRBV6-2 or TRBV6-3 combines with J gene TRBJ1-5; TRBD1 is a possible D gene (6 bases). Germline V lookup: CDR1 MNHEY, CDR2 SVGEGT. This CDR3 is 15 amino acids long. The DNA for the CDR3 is TGTGCCGGCAGTCCTTCCTGGGGGGCACATCAGCCCCAGCATTTT. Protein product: CAGSPSWGAHQPQHF.

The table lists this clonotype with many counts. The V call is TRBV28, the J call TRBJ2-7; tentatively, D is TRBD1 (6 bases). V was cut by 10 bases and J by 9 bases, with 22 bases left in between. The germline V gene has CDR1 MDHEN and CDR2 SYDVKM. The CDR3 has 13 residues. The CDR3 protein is CATAGAAGWGQYF. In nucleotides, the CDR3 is TGTGCCACCGCAGGGGCCGCTGGATGGGGGCAGTACTTC. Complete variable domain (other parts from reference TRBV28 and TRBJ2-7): DVKVTQSSRYLVKRTGEKVFLECVQDMDHENMFWYRQDPGLGLRLIYFSYDVKMKEKGDIPEGYSVSREKKERFSLILESASTNQTSMYLCATAGAAGWGQYFGPGTRLTVT.

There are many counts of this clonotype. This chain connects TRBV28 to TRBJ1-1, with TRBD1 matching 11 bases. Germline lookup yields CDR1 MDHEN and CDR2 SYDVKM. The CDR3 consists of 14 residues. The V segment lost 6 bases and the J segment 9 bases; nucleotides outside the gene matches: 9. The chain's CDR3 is CASSPGTGGQKAFF. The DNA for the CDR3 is TGTGCCAGCAGCCCCGGGACAGGGGGACAAAAAGCTTTCTTT.

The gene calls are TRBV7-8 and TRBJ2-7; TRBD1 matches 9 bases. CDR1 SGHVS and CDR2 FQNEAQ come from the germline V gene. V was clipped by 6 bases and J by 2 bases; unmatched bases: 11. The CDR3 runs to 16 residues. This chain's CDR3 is CASRGAGTGITYEQYF. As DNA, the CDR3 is TGTGCCAGCAGGGGCGCCGGGACAGGGATAACCTACGAGCAGTACTTC.